This T cell receptor (beta chain) stems from a study of cytomegalovirus exposure and HLA in healthy donors. Study-wide context: Ancestry clustering placed more than 80% of around 400 genotyped donors in the Caucasian-associated cluster.

The CDR3 contains 16 residues. CDR1 is SGHRS and CDR2 is YFSETQ in the germline V gene. V was shortened by 0 bases and J by 0 bases, with 10 bases between the two germline ends. PCR employed 60 Vbeta and 13 Jbeta primers. TCRdb keeps only in-frame clones here, not all; method: immunoSEQ multiplex PCR. The table has 70,000 or so clones, approximately 72% seen once. The sequenced sample was PBMCs. This TCR was recovered from a young woman in good health and CMV-seronegative. The chain is built from TRBV5-1 and TRBJ1-5; D not certain. CDR3 region: CASSLGPQYSNQPQHF. The CDR3 DNA reads TGCGCCAGCAGCTTGGGGCCGCAGTATAGCAATCAGCCCCAGCATTTT.